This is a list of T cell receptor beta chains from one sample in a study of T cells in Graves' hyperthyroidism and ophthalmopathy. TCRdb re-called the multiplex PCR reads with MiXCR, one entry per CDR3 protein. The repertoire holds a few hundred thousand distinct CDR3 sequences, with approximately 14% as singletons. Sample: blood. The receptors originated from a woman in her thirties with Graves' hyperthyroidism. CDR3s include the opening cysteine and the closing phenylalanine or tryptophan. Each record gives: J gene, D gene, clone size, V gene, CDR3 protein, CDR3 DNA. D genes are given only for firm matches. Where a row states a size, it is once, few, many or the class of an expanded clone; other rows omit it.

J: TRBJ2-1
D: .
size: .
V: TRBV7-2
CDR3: CASTLPSGNEQFF
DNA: TGTGCCAGCACCTTACCCTCTGGCAATGAGCAGTTCTTC

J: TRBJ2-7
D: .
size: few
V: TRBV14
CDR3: CASSPLGRPPYEQYF
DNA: TGTGCCAGCAGCCCCCTTGGGAGGCCCCCCTACGAGCAGTACTTC

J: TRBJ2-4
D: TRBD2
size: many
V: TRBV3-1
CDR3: CASSEGLAGGGGDIQYF
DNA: TGTGCCAGCAGCGAGGGACTAGCGGGAGGAGGTGGGGACATTCAGTACTTC

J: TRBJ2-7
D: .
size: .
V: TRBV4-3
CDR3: CASSQDLGARSYEQYF
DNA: TGCGCCAGCAGCCAAGATTTAGGGGCCCGCTCCTACGAGCAGTACTTC

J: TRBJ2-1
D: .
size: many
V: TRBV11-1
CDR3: CASSLGFGGRQFF
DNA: TGTGCCAGCAGCTTAGGTTTTGGGGGTAGGCAGTTCTTC

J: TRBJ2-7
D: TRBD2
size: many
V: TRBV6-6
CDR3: CASSYLVSGNKGVYEQYF
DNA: TGTGCCAGCAGTTACTTAGTTAGCGGGAACAAAGGGGTCTACGAGCAGTACTTC

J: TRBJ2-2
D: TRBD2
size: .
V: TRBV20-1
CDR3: CSAWDSGANTGELFF
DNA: TGCAGTGCGTGGGATAGCGGGGCGAACACCGGGGAGCTGTTTTTT

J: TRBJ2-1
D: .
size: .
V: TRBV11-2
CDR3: CASSLERPGEQFF
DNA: TGCGCCAGCAGCTTAGAGCGGCCAGGAGAGCAGTTCTTC

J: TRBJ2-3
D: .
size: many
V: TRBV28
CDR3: CASSLVSSADVNTQYF
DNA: TGTGCCAGCAGTTTAGTTTCCTCTGCGGACGTAAATACGCAGTATTTT

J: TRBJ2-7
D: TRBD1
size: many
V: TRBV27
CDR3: CASSLWGPGQGAYEQYF
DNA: TGTGCCAGCAGTTTATGGGGACCGGGACAGGGGGCCTACGAGCAGTACTTC

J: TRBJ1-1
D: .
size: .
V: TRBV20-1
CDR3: CSARGRATEAFF
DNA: TGCAGTGCTAGGGGCAGGGCTACTGAAGCTTTCTTT

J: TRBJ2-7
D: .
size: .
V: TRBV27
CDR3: CASRAPTYEQYF
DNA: TGTGCCAGCCGGGCACCGACCTACGAGCAGTACTTC

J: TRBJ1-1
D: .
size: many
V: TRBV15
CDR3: CATSRTLNTEAFF
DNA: TGTGCCACCAGCAGAACACTGAACACTGAAGCTTTCTTT

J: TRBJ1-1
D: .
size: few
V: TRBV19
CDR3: CASSIPGLNTEAFF
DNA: TGTGCCAGTAGTATACCCGGGCTGAACACTGAAGCTTTCTTT

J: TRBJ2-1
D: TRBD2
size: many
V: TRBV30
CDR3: CAWSVAGGRSEQFF
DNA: TGTGCCTGGAGTGTAGCGGGAGGGCGTAGTGAGCAGTTCTTC

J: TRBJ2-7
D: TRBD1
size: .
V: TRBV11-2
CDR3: CASSLVLPGQGSSYEQYF
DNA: TGTGCCAGCAGCTTAGTACTTCCGGGACAGGGGAGCTCCTACGAGCAGTACTTC

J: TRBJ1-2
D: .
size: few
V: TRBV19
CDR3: CASTIVGAGVGYTF
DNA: TGTGCCAGTACCATCGTAGGGGCGGGGGTCGGCTACACCTTC

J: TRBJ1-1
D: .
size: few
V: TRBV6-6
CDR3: CASSYSGGMNTEAFF
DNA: TGTGCCAGCAGTTACTCGGGGGGTATGAACACTGAAGCTTTCTTT

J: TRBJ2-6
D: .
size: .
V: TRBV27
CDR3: CASKSSGANVLTF
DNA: TGTGCCAGCAAGAGCTCTGGGGCCAACGTCCTGACTTTC

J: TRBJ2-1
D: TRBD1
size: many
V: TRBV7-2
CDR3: CASSARQGYEQFF
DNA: TGTGCCAGCAGCGCCAGACAGGGATATGAGCAGTTCTTC

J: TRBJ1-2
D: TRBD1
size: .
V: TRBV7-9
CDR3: CASSRGTGDHGYTF
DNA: TGTGCCAGCAGCCGCGGGACAGGGGATCATGGCTACACCTTC

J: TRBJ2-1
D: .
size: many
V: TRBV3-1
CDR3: CASSQGHGNEQFF
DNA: TGTGCCAGCAGCCAGGGTCACGGGAATGAGCAGTTCTTC

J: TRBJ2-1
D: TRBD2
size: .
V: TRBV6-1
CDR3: CASRLAGPFANEQFF
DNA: TGTGCCAGCAGGCTAGCGGGACCCTTCGCCAATGAGCAGTTCTTC

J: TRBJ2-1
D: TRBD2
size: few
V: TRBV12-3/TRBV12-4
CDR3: CASSPISGTSYNEQFF
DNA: TGTGCCAGCAGTCCTATCAGCGGGACCTCCTACAATGAGCAGTTCTTC

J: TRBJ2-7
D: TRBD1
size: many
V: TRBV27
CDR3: CASGQDRGYPYEQYF
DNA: TGTGCCAGCGGCCAAGACAGGGGCTATCCCTACGAGCAGTACTTC

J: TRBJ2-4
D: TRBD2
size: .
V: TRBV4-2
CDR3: CASSQESASGRVLLGAKNIQYF
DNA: TGTGCCAGCAGCCAAGAGTCGGCTAGCGGGAGGGTCCTATTGGGGGCCAAAAACATTCAGTACTTC

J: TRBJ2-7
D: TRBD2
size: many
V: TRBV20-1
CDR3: CSARRLAGVGEQYF
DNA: TGCAGTGCTAGAAGACTAGCGGGAGTCGGTGAGCAGTACTTC

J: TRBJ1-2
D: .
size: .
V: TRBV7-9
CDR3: CASSLGYGNYGYTF
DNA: TGTGCCAGCAGCTTAGGGTACGGAAACTATGGCTACACCTTC

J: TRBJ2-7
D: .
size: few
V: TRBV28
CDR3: CASKGTLYYEQYF
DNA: TGTGCCAGTAAGGGCACCTTATACTACGAGCAGTACTTC

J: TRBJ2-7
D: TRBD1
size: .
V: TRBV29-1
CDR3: CSVEGDFGTGGYEQYF
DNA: TGCAGCGTTGAGGGGGACTTCGGGACAGGGGGCTACGAGCAGTACTTC

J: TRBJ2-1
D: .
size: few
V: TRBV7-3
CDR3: CASSLDPGRIYNEQFF
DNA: TGTGCCAGCAGCCTAGATCCGGGACGAATTTACAATGAGCAGTTCTTC

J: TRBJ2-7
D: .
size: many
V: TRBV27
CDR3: CASSSPLGSNEQYF
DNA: TGTGCCAGCAGTTCCCCTCTCGGGAGTAACGAGCAGTACTTC

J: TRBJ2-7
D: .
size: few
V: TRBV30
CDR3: CAWSMGAFYEQYF
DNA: TGTGCCTGGAGTATGGGAGCCTTCTACGAGCAGTACTTC

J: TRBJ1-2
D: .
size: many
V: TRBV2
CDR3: CASRAQSVGGYTF
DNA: TGTGCCAGCAGAGCCCAATCGGTGGGCGGCTACACCTTC

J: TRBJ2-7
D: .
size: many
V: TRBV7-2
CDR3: CASSFSVADNYEQYF
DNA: TGTGCCAGCAGCTTTTCCGTCGCGGATAACTACGAGCAGTACTTC

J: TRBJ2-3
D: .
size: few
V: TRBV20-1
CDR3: CSARGRIVSTDTQYF
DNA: TGCAGTGCTAGAGGACGGATAGTAAGCACAGATACGCAGTATTTT

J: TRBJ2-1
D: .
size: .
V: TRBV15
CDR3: CATSDSSEQFF
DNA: TGTGCCACCAGCGACAGCAGTGAGCAGTTCTTC

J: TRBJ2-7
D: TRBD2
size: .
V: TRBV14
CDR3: CASSQDLAGTYEQYF
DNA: TGTGCCAGCAGCCAAGATCTAGCGGGGACCTACGAGCAGTACTTC

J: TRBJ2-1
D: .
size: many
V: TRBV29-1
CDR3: CSVESGGPRYNEQFF
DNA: TGCAGCGTTGAATCGGGCGGGCCGAGGTACAATGAGCAGTTCTTC

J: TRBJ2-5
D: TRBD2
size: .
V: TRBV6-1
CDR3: CASSRTSGTPTQETQYF
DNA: TGTGCCAGCAGCCGGACTAGCGGGACACCAACCCAAGAGACCCAGTACTTC

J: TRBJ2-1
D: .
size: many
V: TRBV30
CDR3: CAWIGEGSYNEQFF
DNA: TGTGCCTGGATCGGCGAAGGCTCCTACAATGAGCAGTTCTTC

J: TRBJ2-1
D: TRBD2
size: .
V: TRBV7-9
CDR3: CASSLVAGEGYNEQFF
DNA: TGTGCCAGCAGCTTAGTTGCGGGAGAGGGTTACAATGAGCAGTTCTTC

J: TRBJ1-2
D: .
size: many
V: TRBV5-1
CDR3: CASSLAGVDYGYTF
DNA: TGCGCCAGCAGCTTGGCAGGGGTGGACTATGGCTACACCTTC

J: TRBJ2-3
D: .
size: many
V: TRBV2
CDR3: CASSRDSGIDTQYF
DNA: TGTGCCAGCTCTCGGGATAGCGGCATAGATACGCAGTATTTT

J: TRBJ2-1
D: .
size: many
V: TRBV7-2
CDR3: CASSFWQGNEQFF
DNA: TGTGCCAGCAGCTTTTGGCAGGGTAATGAGCAGTTCTTC

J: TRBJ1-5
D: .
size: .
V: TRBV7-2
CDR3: CASSLSDRPYSNQPQHF
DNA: TGTGCCAGCAGCTTAAGTGACAGACCATATAGCAATCAGCCCCAGCATTTT

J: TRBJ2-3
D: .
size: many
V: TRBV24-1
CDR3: CATSSADRDFADTQYF
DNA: TGTGCCACCAGTTCCGCGGACAGAGATTTTGCAGATACGCAGTATTTT

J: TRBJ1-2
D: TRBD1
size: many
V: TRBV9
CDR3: CASSVGGGDYGYTF
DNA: TGTGCCAGCAGCGTGGGAGGGGGCGACTATGGCTACACCTTC

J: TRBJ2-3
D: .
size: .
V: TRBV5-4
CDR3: CASSLSGSRNTQYF
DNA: TGTGCCAGCAGCTTGTCCGGGAGTAGGAATACGCAGTATTTT

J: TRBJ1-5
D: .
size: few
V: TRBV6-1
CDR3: CASSSGERSNQPQHF
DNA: TGTGCCAGCAGTTCCGGGGAGCGTAGCAATCAGCCCCAGCATTTT

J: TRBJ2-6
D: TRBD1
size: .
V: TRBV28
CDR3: CASKTGLAGANVLTF
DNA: TGTGCCAGCAAGACAGGGTTGGCTGGGGCCAACGTCCTGACTTTC

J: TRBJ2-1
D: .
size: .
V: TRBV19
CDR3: CASSTSTNEQFF
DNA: TGTGCCAGTAGTACTTCTACCAATGAGCAGTTCTTC

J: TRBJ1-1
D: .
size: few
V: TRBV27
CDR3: CVAAKARNTEAFF
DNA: TGTGTTGCAGCTAAAGCGAGGAACACTGAAGCTTTCTTT

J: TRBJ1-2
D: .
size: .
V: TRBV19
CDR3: CASSMAGERDGYTF
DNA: TGTGCCAGTAGTATGGCCGGGGAGAGGGATGGCTACACCTTC

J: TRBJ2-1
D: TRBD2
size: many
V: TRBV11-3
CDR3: CASSLLSGNEQFF
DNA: TGTGCCAGCAGCCTTCTTAGCGGGAATGAGCAGTTCTTC

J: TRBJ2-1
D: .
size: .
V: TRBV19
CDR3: CASSSGKNEQFF
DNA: TGTGCCAGTAGTAGCGGGAAGAATGAGCAGTTCTTC

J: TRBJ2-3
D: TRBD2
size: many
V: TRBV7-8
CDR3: CASRLGLAAPDTQYF
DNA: TGTGCCAGTAGACTTGGACTAGCTGCGCCAGATACGCAGTATTTT

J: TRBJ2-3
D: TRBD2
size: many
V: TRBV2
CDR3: CASRRLAGGGGTDTQYF
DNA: TGTGCCAGCAGAAGACTAGCGGGAGGTGGTGGCACAGATACGCAGTATTTT

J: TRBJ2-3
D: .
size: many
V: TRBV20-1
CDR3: CSPLGGTDTQYF
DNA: TGCAGTCCCCTAGGTGGGACAGATACGCAGTATTTT

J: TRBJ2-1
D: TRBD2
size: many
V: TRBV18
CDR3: CASSTRLAETTEQFF
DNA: TGTGCCAGCTCAACTCGACTAGCGGAGACGACTGAGCAGTTCTTC